The 22 T cell receptor beta chains listed next were all sequenced from one sample in a study of cytotoxic CD8 clonotypes in ibrutinib-treated CLL. The data were produced by immunoSEQ multiplex PCR, yet TCRdb's version contains in-frame clones alone and is incomplete. Of some 130,000 clones in the sample, approximately 81% are singletons; the top ten hold roughly 3.5%. The source material was PBMCs, sampled after 24 months of ibrutinib treatment. The receptor set was obtained from a human donor with chronic lymphocytic leukemia.

The chain joins TRBV11-2 to TRBJ2-7, with a possible D match to TRBD2 (5 bases). The CDR3 is 15 residues long. The V and J ends lost 2 bases and 3 bases respectively, with 14 bases between them. CDR1 is SGHAT and CDR2 is FQNNGV in the germline V gene. DNA for the CDR3: TGTGCCAGCAGCTTATACGGGGATAGCATCTACGAGCAGTACTTC. Translating it yields CASSLYGDSIYEQYF.

The chain has TRBV5-8 and TRBJ1-1; D is unresolved. The V gene's germline CDR1 is SGHTS and CDR2 YDEGEE. The CDR3 is made up of 12 amino acids. The germline V and J ends were trimmed by 3 bases and 11 bases, with 14 bases remaining between them. For the CDR3, the DNA is TGTGCCAGCAGCTATTCGAACCTGGGCGCTTTCTTT. Its protein product is CASSYSNLGAFF.

The chain recombines TRBV5-4 with TRBJ2-3; 14 bases align to TRBD2. Germline V CDR1 and CDR2: SGHNT, YYREEE (reference sequence). V lost 3 bases to trimming and J lost 6 bases; unmatched junction nucleotides: 6. The CDR3 is made up of 16 amino acids. CDR3 bases: TGTGCCAGCAGCTCCTCGGGACTAGCGGGGGCTGATACGCAGTATTTT. Protein product: CASSSSGLAGADTQYF. Supplemented by reference TRBV5-4 and TRBJ2-3, the full variable domain reads ETGVTQSPTHLIKTRGQQVTLRCSSQSGHNTVSWYQQALGQGPQFIFQYYREEENGRGNFPPRFSGLQFPNYSSELNVNALELDDSALYLCASSSSGLAGADTQYFGPGTRLTVL.

The genes are TRBV19 and TRBJ2-7; D unresolved. In germline, CDR1 is LNHDA, CDR2 SQIVND (reference sequence). The CDR3 loop spans 12 amino acids. The V and J ends lost 8 bases and 10 bases respectively, with 18 bases between them. The CDR3 is CASLGRLRQQYF. The CDR3 nucleotides are TGTGCCAGTCTAGGACGTTTGAGACAACAGTACTTC.

As regards this clone: At one of its ends the junction is not consistent with the germline gene, which may arise from a read error. The genes are TRBV7-2 and TRBJ2-2; possibly TRBD1 for D (6 bases). The V gene's germline CDR1 is SGHTA and CDR2 FQGNSA. This CDR3 is 12 amino acids long. CDR3 loop: CASSLVAGALFF. CDR3 DNA: TGTGCCAGCAGCTTAGTGGCAGGGGCGCTGTTTTTT. The whole variable domain, remainder taken from reference TRBV7-2 and TRBJ2-2, is GAGVSQSPSNKVTEKGKDVELRCDPISGHTALYWYRQSLGQGLEFLIYFQGNSAPDKSGLPSDRFSAERTGGSVSTLTIQRTQQEDSAVYLCASSLVAGALFFGEGSRLTVL.

This chain joins TRBV5-1 and TRBJ1-2; unclear D gene. Germline V gene lookup returns CDR1 SGHRS and CDR2 YFSETQ. The CDR3 extends over 13 amino acids. V gave up 4 bases and J gave up 4 bases, with 11 bases separating them. Here the CDR3 reads CASSPVGPYGYTF. Written as DNA, the CDR3 is TGCGCCAGCAGCCCGGTCGGACCCTATGGCTACACCTTC.

V and J are TRBV9 and TRBJ1-4; TRBD1 matches at 8 bases. The germline gives CDR1 SGDLS, CDR2 YYNGEE. The CDR3 length is 16 residues. Trimming at V came to 3 bases and at J to 2 bases, leaving 6 bases not matched to a gene. The CDR3 sequence: CASSEQGVATNEKLFF. Here the CDR3 DNA reads TGTGCCAGCAGCGAACAGGGGGTCGCGACTAATGAAAAACTGTTTTTT.

This clone has just one count. The chain links TRBV29-1 to TRBJ2-4; D may correspond to TRBD1 or TRBD2 (5 bases each). Germline CDR1 reads SQVTM; CDR2 reads ANQGSEA. The CDR3 totals 12 residues. V was shortened by 4 bases and J by 10 bases, with 14 bases between the two germline ends. The CDR3 region is CSVGGEGSIQYF. CDR3 sequence (DNA): TGCAGCGTTGGAGGGGAAGGATCGATTCAGTACTTC.

This sequence joins TRBV2 and TRBJ1-5, with 10 bases lining up with TRBD1. The V gene end was trimmed by 4 bases and the J gene end by 4 bases; junction bases not matched to a gene: 1. Germline CDR1 and CDR2: SNHLY and FYNNEI. This CDR3 spans 14 amino acids. The CDR3 region is CASSAGQGNQPQHF. The CDR3 bases are TGTGCCAGCAGTGCGGGACAGGGGAATCAGCCCCAGCATTTT.

The chain combines TRBV2 with TRBJ1-6; a weak D match, TRBD1 (5 bases). Trimming removed 6 bases at V and 7 bases at J, with 13 bases between. The CDR3 runs 14 residues. Germline-derived CDR1 and CDR2 are SNHLY and FYNNEI. CDR3 nucleotide sequence: TGTGCCAGCAGCGGCAGGGTTTGGAATTCACCCCTCCACTTT. Translating it yields CASSGRVWNSPLHF.

This chain connects TRBV18 to TRBJ2-2, with 9 bases aligning to TRBD1. This CDR3 has 16 amino acids. Germline CDR1 KGHSH, CDR2 LQKENI. The ends lost 6 bases at V and 3 bases at J; junction bases unmatched: 8. The CDR3 loop reads CASSPQRTGDTGELFF. The CDR3 region has the DNA TGTGCCAGCTCTCCCCAACGGACAGGGGACACCGGGGAGCTGTTTTTT. The full variable domain, in which reference TRBV18 and TRBJ2-2 provide the parts outside the CDR3, is NAGVMQNPRHLVRRRGQEARLRCSPMKGHSHVYWYRQLPEEGLKFMVYLQKENIIDESGMPKERFSAEFPKEGPSILRIQQVVRGDSAAYFCASSPQRTGDTGELFFGEGSRLTVL.

The chain combines TRBV19 with TRBJ1-2; 8 bases agree with TRBD1. Looked up from germline, CDR1 is LNHDA and CDR2 is SQIVND (reference sequence). The CDR3 length is 14 residues. With V trimmed by 5 bases and J by 4 bases, 6 bases remained unmatched. The CDR3, as DNA: TGTGCCAGTAGTCCCGGACAGGGAGGCTATGGCTACACCTTC. Translated, it gives CASSPGQGGYGYTF.

In its sample, this clone was seen a few times. This chain uses TRBV4-2 with TRBJ2-7; possible D gene TRBD1, 6 bases. This CDR3 comprises 15 residues. CDR1 LGHNA and CDR2 YNFKEQ come from the germline V gene. V was shortened by 1 base and J by 2 bases, with 12 bases between the two germline ends. Here the CDR3 DNA reads TGTGCCAGCAGCCAAGGATTTGGGGGCACCTACGAGCAGTACTTC. The encoded protein is CASSQGFGGTYEQYF.

The rearrangement uses TRBV27 and TRBJ2-3; possibly TRBD1 or TRBD2 for D (5 bases each). Trimming took off 6 bases at V and 0 bases at J, with 7 bases between the two ends. Germline CDR1 MNHEY, CDR2 SMNVEV (reference sequence). The CDR3 sequence is 13 residues long. The CDR3 protein is CASRGTSTDTQYF. CDR3 coding DNA: TGTGCCAGCAGAGGGACGAGCACAGATACGCAGTATTTT.

The J gene is TRBJ2-3, the V gene TRBV7-9; perhaps D is TRBD1 or TRBD2 (6 bases each). The CDR3 totals 14 residues. The V gene lost 5 bases and the J gene lost 4 bases, with 13 bases spanning the gap. Per the germline V gene, CDR1 is SEHNR and CDR2 is FQNEAQ (reference sequence). The chain's CDR3 is CASSLVGGADTQYF. As DNA, the CDR3 is TGTGCCAGCAGCCTGGTGGGGGGCGCAGATACGCAGTATTTT.

The chain uses TRBV30 and TRBJ1-6, with D perhaps TRBD1 (6 bases). CDR3 length: 15 residues. Germline V lookup: CDR1 GTSNPN, CDR2 SVGIG (reference sequence). V was clipped by 0 bases and J by 1 base, with 7 bases between them. CDR3 amino acids: CAWSVGGSYNSPLHF. As DNA, the CDR3 is TGTGCCTGGAGTGTAGGGGGATCCTATAATTCACCCCTCCACTTT.

V is TRBV6-4 and J is TRBJ2-3; 7 nucleotides match TRBD1. CDR1 and CDR2 from the germline V gene are MRHNA and SNTAGT. This CDR3 is 13 amino acids long. The V and J ends lost 6 bases and 3 bases, in that order; junction bases with no gene match: 3. The CDR3 sequence: CASSPDRTDTQYF. The CDR3 region has the DNA TGTGCCAGCAGCCCGGACAGGACAGATACGCAGTATTTT.

V usage is TRBV19 and J usage is TRBJ1-5, with 7 bases lining up with TRBD1. Trimming took 7 bases from V and 0 from J; bases not matched to a gene: 9. This CDR3 has 16 amino acids. CDR1 and CDR2 from the germline V gene are LNHDA and SQIVND (reference sequence). CDR3 sequence: CASTPTGLYSNQPQHF. CDR3 bases: TGTGCCAGTACCCCGACAGGGCTCTATAGCAATCAGCCCCAGCATTTT.

The V and J genes are TRBV11-3 and TRBJ2-5, with a possible D match to TRBD2 (6 bases). The CDR3 has 14 residues. Germline loops: CDR1 SGHNT, CDR2 YENEEA. V gave up 1 base and J gave up 5 bases, with 11 bases separating them. The CDR3 reads CASSLGGVAETQYF. The CDR3 nucleotides read TGTGCCAGCAGCTTAGGGGGGGTAGCCGAGACCCAGTACTTC.

The V gene is TRBV30, the J gene TRBJ1-2; maybe TRBD1 (6 bases). The V and J ends lost 3 bases and 4 bases respectively, with 15 bases between them. CDR1 and CDR2 (germline): GTSNPN, SVGIG (reference sequence). The CDR3 has 14 residues. In DNA, the CDR3 is TGTGCCTGGAGGGAACAGGGTGATGGCTATGGCTACACCTTC. Its translation: CAWREQGDGYGYTF. The full variable domain, rest sourced from reference TRBV30 and TRBJ1-2, is SQTIHQWPATLVQPVGSPLSLECTVEGTSNPNLYWYRQAAGRGLQLLFYSVGIGQISSEVPQNLSASRPQDRQFILSSKKLLLSDSGFYLCAWREQGDGYGYTFGSGTRLTVV.

This clone has more than one count but fewer than ten. The CDR3 loop is CASSTPAYGYTF. The DNA for the CDR3 is TGTGCCAGCAGTACTCCGGCCTATGGCTACACCTTC. V and J are TRBV28 and TRBJ1-2; D is undetermined. Per germline, CDR1 MDHEN and CDR2 SYDVKM. Trimming cost V 5 bases and J 4 bases, with 8 bases left between them. The CDR3 totals 12 residues.

On this clone: Other DNA sequences in the sample encode the same CDR3. This chain uses TRBV18 with TRBJ1-4; D perhaps matches TRBD1 (5 bases). Trimming took 5 bases from V and 8 from J, leaving 15 bases between them. The CDR3 length is 14 residues. Germline-derived CDR1 and CDR2 are KGHSH and LQKENI. CDR3 bases: TGTGCCAGCTCATCCCAGGGTTTTAACGAAAAACTGTTTTTT. Translating it yields CASSSQGFNEKLFF.